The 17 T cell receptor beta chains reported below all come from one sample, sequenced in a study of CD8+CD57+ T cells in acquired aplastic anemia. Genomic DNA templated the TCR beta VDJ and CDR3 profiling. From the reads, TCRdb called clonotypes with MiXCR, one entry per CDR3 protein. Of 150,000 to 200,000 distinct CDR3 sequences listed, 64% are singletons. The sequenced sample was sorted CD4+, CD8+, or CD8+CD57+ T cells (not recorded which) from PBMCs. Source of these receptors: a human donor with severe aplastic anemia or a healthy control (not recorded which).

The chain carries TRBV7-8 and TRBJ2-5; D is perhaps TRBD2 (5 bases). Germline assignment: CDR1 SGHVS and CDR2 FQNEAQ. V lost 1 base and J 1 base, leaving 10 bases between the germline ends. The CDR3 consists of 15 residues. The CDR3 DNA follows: TGTGCCAGCAGCTTAGTATTGAGCGGCCAAGAGACCCAGTACTTC. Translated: CASSLVLSGQETQYF.

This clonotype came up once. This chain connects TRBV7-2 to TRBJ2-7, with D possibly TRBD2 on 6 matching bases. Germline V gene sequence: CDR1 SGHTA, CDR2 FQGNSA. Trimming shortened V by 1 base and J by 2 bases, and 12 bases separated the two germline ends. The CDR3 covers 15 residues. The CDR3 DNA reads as TGTGCCAGCAGCTTAGAGGGCGGGACCGCCTACGAGCAGTACTTC. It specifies CASSLEGGTAYEQYF.

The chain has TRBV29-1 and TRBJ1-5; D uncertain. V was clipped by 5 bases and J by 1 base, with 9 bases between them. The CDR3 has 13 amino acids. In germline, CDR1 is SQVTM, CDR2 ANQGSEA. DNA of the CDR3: TGCAGCGTTTACATCAACAGCAATCAGCCCCAGCATTTT. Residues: CSVYINSNQPQHF.

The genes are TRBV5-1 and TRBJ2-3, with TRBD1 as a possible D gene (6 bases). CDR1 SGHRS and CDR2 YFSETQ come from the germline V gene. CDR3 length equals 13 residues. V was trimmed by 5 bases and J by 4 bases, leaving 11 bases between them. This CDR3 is CASSSRTADTQYF. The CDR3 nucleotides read TGCGCCAGCAGTTCAAGGACAGCAGATACGCAGTATTTT.

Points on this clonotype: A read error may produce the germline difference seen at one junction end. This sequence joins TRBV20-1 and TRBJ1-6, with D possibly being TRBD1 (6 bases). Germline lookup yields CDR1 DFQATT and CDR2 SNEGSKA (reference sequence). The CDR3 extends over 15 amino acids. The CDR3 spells CSAKPTGHYNSPLLF. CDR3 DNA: TGCAGTGCTAAGCCGACGGGACACTATAATTCACCCCTCCTCTTT.

CDR3 residues: CASTPKGDRSYEQYF. Here the CDR3 DNA reads TGTGCCAGCACCCCGAAGGGTGACAGATCCTACGAGCAGTACTTC. J is TRBJ2-7 and V is TRBV6-1; D is perhaps TRBD1 (5 bases). CDR3 length: 15 amino acids. The germline V and J ends were trimmed by 7 bases and 1 base, with 17 bases remaining between them. Looked up from germline, CDR1 is MNHNS and CDR2 is SASEGT.

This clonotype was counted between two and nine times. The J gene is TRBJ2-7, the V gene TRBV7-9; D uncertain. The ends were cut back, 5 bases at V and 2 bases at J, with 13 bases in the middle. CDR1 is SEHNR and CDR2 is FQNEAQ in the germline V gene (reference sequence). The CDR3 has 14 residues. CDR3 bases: TGTGCCAGCAGCCCTTTGGGAAACACCTACGAGCAGTACTTC. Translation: CASSPLGNTYEQYF.

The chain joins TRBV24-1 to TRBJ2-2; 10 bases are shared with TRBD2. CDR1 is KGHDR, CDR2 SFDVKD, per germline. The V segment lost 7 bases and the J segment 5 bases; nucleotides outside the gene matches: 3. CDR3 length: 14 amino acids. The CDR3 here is CATSPSGRTGELFF. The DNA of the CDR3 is TGTGCCACCAGCCCTAGCGGGAGAACCGGGGAGCTGTTTTTT.

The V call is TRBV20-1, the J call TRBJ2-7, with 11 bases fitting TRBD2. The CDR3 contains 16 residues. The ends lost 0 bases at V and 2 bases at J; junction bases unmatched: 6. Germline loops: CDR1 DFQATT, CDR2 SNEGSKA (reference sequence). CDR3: CSARDFTSGSTYEQYF. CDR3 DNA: TGCAGTGCTAGAGATTTTACTAGCGGGAGTACCTACGAGCAGTACTTC.

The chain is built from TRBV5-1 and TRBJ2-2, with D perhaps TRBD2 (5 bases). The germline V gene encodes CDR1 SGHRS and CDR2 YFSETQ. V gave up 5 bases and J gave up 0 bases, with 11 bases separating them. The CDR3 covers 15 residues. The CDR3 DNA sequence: TGCGCCAGCAGTTTGAGAGGGCCGAACACCGGGGAGCTGTTTTTT. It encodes CASSLRGPNTGELFF.

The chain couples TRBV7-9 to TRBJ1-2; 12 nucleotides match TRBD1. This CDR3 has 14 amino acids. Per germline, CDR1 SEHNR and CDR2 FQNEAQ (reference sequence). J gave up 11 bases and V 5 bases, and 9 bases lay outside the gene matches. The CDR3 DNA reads TGTGCCAGCAGCCGGGACAGGGGGCACCAGTCGTACACCTTC. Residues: CASSRDRGHQSYTF.

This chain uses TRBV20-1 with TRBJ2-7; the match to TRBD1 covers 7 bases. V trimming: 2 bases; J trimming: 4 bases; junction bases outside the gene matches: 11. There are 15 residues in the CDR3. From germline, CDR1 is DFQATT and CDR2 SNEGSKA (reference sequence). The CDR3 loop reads CSARTGVEGGYEQYF. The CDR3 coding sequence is TGCAGTGCTAGAACAGGGGTAGAGGGCGGATACGAGCAGTACTTC.

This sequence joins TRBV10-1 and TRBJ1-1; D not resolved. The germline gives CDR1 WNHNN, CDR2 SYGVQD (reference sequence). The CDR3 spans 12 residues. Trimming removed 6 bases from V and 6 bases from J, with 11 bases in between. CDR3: CASSEGPAEAFF. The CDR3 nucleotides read TGCGCCAGCAGCGAAGGGCCGGCTGAAGCTTTCTTT.

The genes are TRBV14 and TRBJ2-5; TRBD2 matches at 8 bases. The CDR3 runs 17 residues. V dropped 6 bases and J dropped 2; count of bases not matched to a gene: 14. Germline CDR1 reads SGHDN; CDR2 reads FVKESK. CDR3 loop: CASRPTPRGGHQETQYF. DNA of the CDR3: TGTGCCAGCAGGCCCACCCCTCGGGGGGGCCATCAAGAGACCCAGTACTTC.

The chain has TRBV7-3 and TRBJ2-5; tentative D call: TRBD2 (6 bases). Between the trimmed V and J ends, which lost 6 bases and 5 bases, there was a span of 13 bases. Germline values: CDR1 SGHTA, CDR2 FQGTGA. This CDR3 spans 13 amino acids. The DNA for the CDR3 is TGTGCCAGCAGTAACGGGGCGGGGGAGACCCAGTACTTC. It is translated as CASSNGAGETQYF.

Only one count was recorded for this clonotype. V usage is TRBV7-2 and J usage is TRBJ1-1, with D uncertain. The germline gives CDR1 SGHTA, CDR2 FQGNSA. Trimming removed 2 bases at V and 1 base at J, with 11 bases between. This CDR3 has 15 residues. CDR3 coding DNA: TGTGCCAGCAGCTTAATTGGGAATGGGAACACTGAAGCTTTCTTT. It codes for CASSLIGNGNTEAFF.

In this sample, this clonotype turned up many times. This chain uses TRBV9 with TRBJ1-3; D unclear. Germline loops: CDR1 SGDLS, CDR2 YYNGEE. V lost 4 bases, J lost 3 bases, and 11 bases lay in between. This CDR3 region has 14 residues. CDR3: CASSFGRGGNTIYF. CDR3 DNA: TGTGCCAGCAGCTTCGGACGGGGTGGAAACACCATATATTTT.